This passage covers 3 T cell receptor beta chains from one sample sequenced in a study of Graves' ophthalmopathy and Graves' hyperthyroidism. Amplification of the TCR beta CDR3 regions used RNA transcripts (as template). RT-PCR with HTBI primers came first, then second-round multiplex PCR. TCRdb reanalysed the multiplex PCR reads using MiXCR and keeps one entry per CDR3 protein. This table has over 200,000 distinct CDR3 sequences, over 25% appearing once. What was sequenced was peripheral blood. The receptors shown here come from a man between 45 and 60 years old with Graves' ophthalmopathy.

This clonotype showed up many times. The genes are TRBV10-3 and TRBJ1-1; no definite D call. The germline V gene has CDR1 ENHRY and CDR2 SYGVKD. Trimming removed 0 bases at V and 8 bases at J, with 13 bases between. The CDR3 loop spans 14 amino acids. In DNA, the CDR3 is TGTGCCATCAGTGAGTCGATCGACACCCACGAAGCTTTCTTT. As protein: CAISESIDTHEAFF.

This clonotype showed up many times. V is TRBV7-2 and J is TRBJ2-7; perhaps TRBD2 as D (6 bases). V lost 1 base and J lost 5, with 15 bases in between. The germline CDR1 and CDR2 sequences are SGHTA and FQGNSA. The CDR3 spans 15 residues. This CDR3 reads CASSLETGVGHEQYF. CDR3 DNA: TGTGCCAGCAGCTTAGAAACGGGAGTTGGCCACGAGCAGTACTTC.

This clonotype was picked up many times. The chain joins TRBV5-1 to TRBJ1-1; maybe TRBD1 (5 bases). The CDR3 loop spans 15 amino acids. CDR1 SGHRS and CDR2 YFSETQ come from the germline V gene. V dropped 0 bases and J dropped 2 bases, with 11 bases sitting between them. The CDR3 reads CASSLVGPRNTEAFF. CDR3 in DNA: TGCGCCAGCAGCTTGGTGGGACCCCGAAACACTGAAGCTTTCTTT.